Included here is one T cell receptor beta chain sequence, with context. TCRdb's copy holds only in-frame clones and misses some; the assay was immunoSEQ multiplex PCR. The table shows around 120,000 clones, with 70% to 90% occurring only once. This record belongs to a study of T cell responses to AZD1222 COVID-19 vaccine. The CDR3 is made up of 14 amino acids. The sample consisted of peripheral blood, taken on day 0 of AZD1222 vaccination. V usage is TRBV21-1 and J usage is TRBJ1-1. TRBV21-1 is deemed a pseudogene. The clonotype originates from an adult in good health. CDR3 nucleotide sequence: TGTGCCAGCAGCAGGCCCGGGGCGAACACTGAAGCTTTCTTT. It specifies CASSRPGANTEAFF.